This is a list of T cell receptor beta chains from one sample in a study of spatial heterogeneity in lung cancer. TCRdb used MiXCR to reprocess the 5' RACE reads, holding one entry per CDR3 protein. The sample yields around 23,000 distinct CDR3 sequences, 3.3% seen once. The source material was PBMCs, sampled at surgery. Source of these receptors: a female donor with early-stage non-small cell lung cancer. Each CDR3 is given with its conserved first and last residue. The D gene is left open where the match is weak. Size values are once, few and many counts, or a class for expanded clones, and some rows have none.

>TRBJ2-5|few|TRBD1|TRBV9
CASSETGYGETQYF
TGTGCCAGCAGCGAGACAGGGTATGGGGAGACCCAGTACTTC
>TRBJ1-3|many|.|TRBV25-1
CARTDRLRNTIYF
TGTGCCAGGACTGACAGGTTGCGAAACACCATATATTTT
>TRBJ2-3|many|TRBD2|TRBV29-1
CSVEGLAGDLDTQYF
TGCAGCGTTGAAGGACTAGCGGGAGATCTAGATACGCAGTATTTT
>TRBJ1-1|few|.|TRBV7-8
CASSEIRGQIIEAFF
TGTGCCAGCAGCGAAATTCGCGGACAGATAATTGAAGCTTTCTTT
>TRBJ1-5|many|.|TRBV20-1
CSARISGPGNQPQHF
TGCAGTGCTAGAATCTCAGGGCCAGGGAATCAGCCCCAGCATTTT
>TRBJ2-1|many|TRBD1|TRBV6-1
CASLRGNYNEQFF
TGTGCCAGCCTCAGGGGGAACTACAATGAGCAGTTCTTC
>TRBJ2-4|medium-sized|.|TRBV29-1
CSVAWGRWENIQYF
TGCAGCGTTGCTTGGGGGCGCTGGGAAAACATTCAGTACTTC
>TRBJ2-1|many|TRBD2|TRBV19
CASSATSDSYNEQFF
TGTGCCAGCTCCGCGACTAGCGACTCCTACAATGAGCAGTTCTTC
>TRBJ2-1|many|.|TRBV9
CASSHQPNEQFF
TGTGCCAGCAGTCACCAGCCAAATGAGCAGTTCTTC
>TRBJ2-1|many|.|TRBV24-1
CATSGATSLNEQFF
TGTGCCACCTCAGGGGCCACTTCATTAAATGAGCAGTTCTTC
>TRBJ2-3|many|TRBD2|TRBV27
CASSFSSTSGFEGDWSTDTQYF
TGTGCCAGCAGTTTCTCCTCCACTAGCGGTTTTGAGGGTGACTGGAGCACAGATACGCAGTATTTT
>TRBJ2-1|many|TRBD2|TRBV7-9
CASSPLAGGREQFF
TGTGCCAGCAGCCCCCTAGCGGGAGGGCGTGAGCAGTTCTTC
>TRBJ1-5|many|.|TRBV12-3/TRBV12-4
CASSPPGAGVLDQPQHF
TGTGCCAGCAGTCCACCCGGTGCGGGGGTTCTCGATCAGCCCCAGCATTTT
>TRBJ2-5|many|.|TRBV9
CASSVSSGETQYF
TGTGCCAGCAGCGTTTCCAGCGGGGAGACCCAGTACTTC
>TRBJ1-1|.|TRBD1|TRBV12-3/TRBV12-4
CASSLDTGGDTEAFF
TGTGCCAGCAGTTTAGATACAGGGGGGGACACTGAAGCTTTCTTT
>TRBJ2-5|many|.|TRBV20-1
CSALEPDLLEEETQYF
TGCAGTGCTCTGGAGCCGGACCTTTTGGAAGAAGAGACCCAGTACTTC
>TRBJ2-1|.|TRBD2|TRBV7-6
CASSPGTSGSGNEQFF
TGTGCCAGCAGCCCAGGGACTAGCGGGAGTGGGAATGAGCAGTTCTTC
>TRBJ2-7|few|.|TRBV5-1
CASSTRPSHYEQYF
TGCGCCAGCAGCACAAGGCCCTCACACTACGAGCAGTACTTC
>TRBJ1-1|many|.|TRBV10-3
CAISSLNTEAFF
TGTGCCATCAGTAGTTTGAACACTGAAGCTTTCTTT
>TRBJ2-5|medium-sized|TRBD2|TRBV5-1
CASRREGETQYF
TGCGCCAGCAGGAGGGAGGGAGAGACCCAGTACTTC
>TRBJ2-2|few|TRBD1|TRBV19
CASSDRGPNTGELFF
TGTGCCAGTAGTGACAGGGGCCCGAACACCGGGGAGCTGTTTTTT
>TRBJ2-2|many|.|TRBV9
CASSVDNLYTGELFF
TGTGCCAGCAGCGTAGATAACCTATACACCGGGGAGCTGTTTTTT
>TRBJ2-3|many|.|TRBV27
CASSLRRGTDTQYF
TGTGCCAGCAGTTTAAGACGTGGCACAGATACGCAGTATTTT
>TRBJ2-7|many|TRBD1|TRBV12-3/TRBV12-4
CASGTGVYEQYF
TGTGCCAGCGGGACAGGGGTCTACGAGCAGTACTTC
>TRBJ2-1|many|TRBD2|TRBV3-1
CASSQDTWTSGYNEQFF
TGTGCCAGCAGCCAAGATACATGGACTAGCGGTTACAATGAGCAGTTCTTC
>TRBJ2-3|many|.|TRBV24-1
CATKEPSGNTQYF
TGTGCCACCAAAGAACCTTCGGGGAATACGCAGTATTTT
>TRBJ2-1|few|TRBD2|TRBV4-2
CASSPGTSGDNEQFF
TGTGCCAGCAGCCCCGGGACTAGCGGTGACAATGAGCAGTTCTTC
>TRBJ2-7|many|TRBD1|TRBV6-5
CASSYGGTGYSYEQYF
TGTGCCAGCAGTTACGGCGGGACAGGGTACTCCTACGAGCAGTACTTC
>TRBJ2-7|many|TRBD2|TRBV12-3/TRBV12-4
CASSFAGTRNYEQYF
TGTGCCAGCAGTTTTGCCGGGACTAGAAACTACGAGCAGTACTTC
>TRBJ2-7|many|.|TRBV14
CASSQDRAATYEQYF
TGTGCCAGCAGCCAAGATCGGGCAGCCACCTACGAGCAGTACTTC
>TRBJ2-1|many|.|TRBV27
CASRPIKASGEQFF
TGTGCCAGCAGACCCATTAAGGCGTCAGGTGAGCAGTTCTTC
>TRBJ2-3|.|.|TRBV30
CAWSVRGASTDTQYF
TGTGCCTGGAGTGTACGCGGGGCGAGCACAGATACGCAGTATTTT
>TRBJ2-5|.|TRBD2|TRBV5-4
CASSLAGTSGRKETQYF
TGTGCCAGCAGCTTGGCGGGGACTAGCGGGAGAAAGGAGACCCAGTACTTC
>TRBJ2-1|many|.|TRBV13
CASSPFLQSSYNEQFF
TGTGCCAGCAGCCCTTTTTTGCAGAGCTCCTACAATGAGCAGTTCTTC
>TRBJ2-1|.|.|TRBV7-8
CASSLTRVDRDEQFF
TGTGCCAGCAGCTTGACTAGGGTAGATCGAGATGAGCAGTTCTTC
>TRBJ2-7|medium-sized|TRBD2|TRBV4-1
CASSHYLSGTSGAKEQYF
TGCGCCAGCAGCCACTACCTTTCAGGGACTAGCGGCGCGAAAGAGCAGTACTTC
>TRBJ2-5|.|TRBD1|TRBV5-6
CASSRQGAYQETQYF
TGTGCCAGCAGCCGACAGGGGGCGTACCAAGAGACCCAGTACTTC
>TRBJ2-1|many|TRBD2|TRBV4-2
CASSRLAGVLRGNEQFF
TGTGCCAGCAGCCGGCTAGCGGGAGTGTTAAGGGGCAATGAGCAGTTCTTC
>TRBJ1-2|many|.|TRBV5-6
CASSLAANYGYTF
TGTGCCAGCAGCTTAGCAGCGAACTATGGCTACACCTTC
>TRBJ2-5|many|.|TRBV7-9
CASSQFQETQYF
TGTGCCAGCAGCCAATTCCAAGAGACCCAGTACTTC
>TRBJ2-1|few|TRBD2|TRBV5-1
CASSLRTSENEQFF
TGCGCCAGCAGCTTAAGGACTAGCGAGAATGAGCAGTTCTTC
>TRBJ2-5|many|.|TRBV19
CASSLGQIETQYF
TGTGCCAGTAGTCTAGGACAGATAGAGACCCAGTACTTC
>TRBJ2-3|.|.|TRBV10-1
CASSESSTDTQYF
TGCGCCAGCAGTGAGTCTAGCACAGATACGCAGTATTTT
>TRBJ2-1|many|TRBD2|TRBV7-9
CASSGSTGGGSYNEQFF
TGTGCCAGCAGCGGTAGTACGGGGGGTGGCTCCTACAATGAGCAGTTCTTC
>TRBJ2-7|many|TRBD1|TRBV11-2
CASSLVDRDEQYF
TGTGCCAGCAGCTTAGTGGACAGGGACGAGCAGTACTTC
>TRBJ1-6|many|.|TRBV7-9
CASSFGQRHSPLHF
TGTGCCAGCAGCTTTGGACAGAGGCATTCACCCCTCCACTTT
>TRBJ2-1|many|.|TRBV10-3
CAHQKEGFYNEQFF
TGTGCTCATCAGAAGGAGGGCTTCTACAATGAGCAGTTCTTC
>TRBJ2-5|many|.|TRBV10-3
CAISSPNVETQYF
TGTGCCATCAGCTCACCGAACGTTGAGACCCAGTACTTC
>TRBJ2-1|many|TRBD1|TRBV9
CASSGTGWNEQFF
TGTGCCAGCAGCGGGACAGGGTGGAATGAGCAGTTCTTC
>TRBJ1-5|few|.|TRBV5-5
CASSLRQGISNQPQHF
TGTGCCAGCAGCTTGCGGCAGGGGATTAGCAATCAGCCCCAGCATTTT
>TRBJ2-1|many|.|TRBV6-2/TRBV6-3
CASSYLREANNEQFF
TGTGCCAGCAGTTACTTGAGGGAGGCGAACAATGAGCAGTTCTTC
>TRBJ2-1|.|TRBD1|TRBV7-8
CASSLARDRGIEQFF
TGTGCCAGCAGCTTAGCGAGGGACAGGGGGATCGAGCAGTTCTTC
>TRBJ2-5|many|.|TRBV5-6
CASSSLGGIETQYF
TGTGCCAGCAGCTCATTAGGGGGGATAGAGACCCAGTACTTC
>TRBJ2-1|many|.|TRBV20-1
CSARWWESYNEQFF
TGCAGTGCTAGATGGTGGGAGTCTTACAATGAGCAGTTCTTC
>TRBJ2-1|many|TRBD2|TRBV4-1
CASTRGLAEIYNEQFF
TGCGCCAGCACGCGAGGTCTAGCGGAAATCTACAATGAGCAGTTCTTC
>TRBJ2-1|many|TRBD2|TRBV20-1
CSARSASGTNEQFF
TGCAGTGCTAGGTCGGCTAGCGGGACCAATGAGCAGTTCTTC
>TRBJ1-4|many|.|TRBV27
CASSLDGRRGNEKLFF
TGTGCCAGCAGTTTAGATGGGCGTCGAGGTAATGAAAAACTGTTTTTT
>TRBJ1-1|medium-sized|.|TRBV27
CASSLSWRGNEAFF
TGTGCCAGCAGTTTATCGTGGAGGGGGAATGAAGCTTTCTTT
>TRBJ2-3|many|.|TRBV2
CASTGTDTQYF
TGTGCCAGCACCGGCACAGATACGCAGTATTTT